Shown below are 24 T cell receptor beta chains from a single sample sequenced in a study of blood T cells in healthy people across ages. The use of a sample-barcoded 5' primer and a J-beta primer mix characterized a second PCR of roughly 6 to 11 cycles. TCRdb independently ran MiXCR on the 5' RACE reads; one entry per CDR3 protein. The data contain 1,500,000 or so distinct CDR3 sequences, 42% of them seen just once; the ten biggest clones take up about 4%. Sequenced sample: blood. The receptors shown here come from a woman under 30 in good health.

This chain joins TRBV7-2 and TRBJ2-7, with 7 bases identical to TRBD2. The CDR3 loop spans 15 amino acids. Germline CDR1 reads SGHTA; CDR2 reads FQGNSA. V lost 1 base and J lost 2; bases outside the gene matches: 5. The CDR3 here is CASSLGQGGPYEQYF. CDR3 bases: TGTGCCAGCAGCTTAGGTCAGGGAGGGCCCTACGAGCAGTACTTC.

With respect to this clonotype: Its ends do not fully match the called genes, so a read error is possible. V and J are TRBV20-1 and TRBJ2-1; 7 bases are a match to TRBD1. Germline assignment: CDR1 DFQATT and CDR2 SNEGSKA (reference sequence). This CDR3 is built from 14 residues. CDR3 loop: CSARRQGPYNGQFF. CDR3 DNA sequence: TGCAGTGCTCGCAGACAGGGACCCTACAATGGGCAGTTCTTC.

This clonotype was recorded many times. This chain links TRBV7-2 with TRBJ2-7; TRBD2 matches at 11 bases. V dropped 4 bases and J dropped 7; count of bases not matched to a gene: 9. The CDR3 has 15 residues. Germline CDR1 and CDR2: SGHTA and FQGNSA. CDR3 sequence: CASSSPLAGVAEQYF. DNA of the CDR3: TGTGCCAGCAGCTCGCCACTAGCGGGAGTAGCTGAGCAGTACTTC.

The chain is built from TRBV6-5 and TRBJ2-5; the D gene is possibly TRBD1 (6 bases). The ends were cut back, 3 bases at V and 1 base at J, with 9 bases in the middle. The germline gives CDR1 MNHEY, CDR2 SVGAGI. This CDR3 is built from 14 residues. CDR3 sequence reads: CASSYRDIQETQYF. The CDR3 DNA is TGTGCCAGCAGTTATCGGGACATCCAAGAGACCCAGTACTTC.

Only a few counts were recorded for this clonotype. The CDR3 DNA reads TGCGCCAGCAGCCAAGATTGGCAGGTACGAGGGGCCAACGTCCTGACTTTC. This sequence encodes CASSQDWQVRGANVLTF. The chain uses TRBV4-1 and TRBJ2-6, with D hard to call. The CDR3 totals 17 residues. CDR1 is MGHRA and CDR2 is YSYEKL in the germline V gene. Trimming cost V 0 bases and J 4 bases, with 13 bases left between them.

The J gene is TRBJ2-1, the V gene TRBV12-3 or TRBV12-4; TRBD2 matches 12 bases. V lost 7 bases to trimming and J lost 9 bases; unmatched junction nucleotides: 16. CDR3 length: 17 amino acids. The CDR3 region has the DNA TGTGCCAGCAATCGGTGGGTGACTAGCGGGGGCTTAACTGAGCAGTTCTTC. Amino acids: CASNRWVTSGGLTEQFF.

This chain connects TRBV4-1 to TRBJ1-1; D unresolved. The V gene's germline CDR1 is MGHRA and CDR2 YSYEKL. The CDR3 has 18 residues. Trimming took off 0 bases at V and 1 base at J, with 18 bases between the two ends. For the CDR3, the DNA is TGCGCCAGCAGCCAAGACGCTGCGGTAATTAGCACGAACACTGAAGCTTTCTTT. Its protein is CASSQDAAVISTNTEAFF.

This clonotype appeared a few times. The chain joins TRBV7-2 to TRBJ1-6, with D unclear. Germline loops: CDR1 SGHTA, CDR2 FQGNSA. The V end was cut by 2 bases, the J end by 7 bases, with 12 bases between. The CDR3 contains 15 residues. CDR3 sequence (DNA): TGTGCCAGCAGCTTACCACCGGGCACGAATTCACCCCTCCACTTT. Protein: CASSLPPGTNSPLHF.

In its sample, this clonotype was seen a few times. The chain combines TRBV2 with TRBJ2-3, with TRBD2 identical over 9 bases. Germline CDR1 SNHLY, CDR2 FYNNEI. The V gene end was trimmed by 7 bases and the J gene end by 3 bases; junction bases not matched to a gene: 5. The CDR3 consists of 14 residues. Here the CDR3 reads CASTSGIFTDTQYF. For the CDR3, the DNA is TGTGCCAGCACTAGCGGGATATTTACAGATACGCAGTATTTT.

The V gene is TRBV20-1, the J gene TRBJ2-5; 7 bases line up with TRBD2. Trimming removed 7 bases from V and 2 bases from J; junction bases left unmatched: 4. CDR1 is DFQATT, CDR2 SNEGSKA, per germline (reference sequence). CDR3 length: 12 residues. The CDR3 nucleotides are TGCAGTGTCGGGGGGATGCAAGAGACCCAGTACTTC. Translating gives CSVGGMQETQYF.

This clonotype was observed a handful of times. The chain uses TRBV24-1 and TRBJ1-5; D possibly corresponds to TRBD1 (5 bases). Between the trimmed V and J ends, which lost 3 bases and 4 bases, there was a span of 15 bases. This CDR3 has 16 residues. Germline V gene lookup returns CDR1 KGHDR and CDR2 SFDVKD. CDR3 amino acids: CATSDRDGHWNQPQHF. For the CDR3, the DNA is TGTGCCACCAGTGATCGGGACGGACATTGGAATCAGCCCCAGCATTTT.

The chain has TRBV6-6 and TRBJ2-3, with 14 nucleotides matching TRBD2. V dropped 5 bases and J dropped 4; count of bases not matched to a gene: 5. This CDR3 has 16 residues. Per the germline V gene, CDR1 is MNHNY and CDR2 is SVGAGI (reference sequence). Here the CDR3 DNA reads TGTGCCAGCAGTCGACTAGCGGGGGGGCAAGCAGATACGCAGTATTTT. It yields the protein CASSRLAGGQADTQYF.

The chain combines TRBV24-1 with TRBJ2-4; D ambiguous. This CDR3 is 15 amino acids long. Germline loops: CDR1 KGHDR, CDR2 SFDVKD. V lost 2 bases to trimming and J lost 7 bases, with 14 bases between them. Written as DNA, the CDR3 is TGTGCCACCAGTGATTCTCGCGCCTCCGGTAACATTCAGTACTTC. Translation: CATSDSRASGNIQYF.

This clonotype was counted a few times. The J gene is TRBJ1-2, the V gene TRBV10-3, with TRBD1 identical over 7 bases. Germline V gene sequence: CDR1 ENHRY, CDR2 SYGVKD. Trimming at V came to 4 bases and at J to 4 bases, leaving 6 bases not matched to a gene. The CDR3 sequence is 14 residues long. The CDR3 spells CAISAGTDIYGYTF. The CDR3 coding sequence is TGTGCCATCAGTGCTGGGACAGACATCTATGGCTACACCTTC.

V is TRBV20-1 and J is TRBJ2-3, with 11 bases identical to TRBD2. The length of the CDR3 is 15 residues. V was pared by 1 base and J by 1 base, with 1 base of the junction left unmatched. The germline V gene encodes CDR1 DFQATT and CDR2 SNEGSKA (reference sequence). The CDR3 sequence: CSARVLAGGTDTQYF. Here the CDR3 DNA reads TGCAGTGCTAGAGTACTAGCGGGGGGCACAGATACGCAGTATTTT.

J is TRBJ2-3 and V is TRBV4-1; maybe TRBD2 (5 bases). This CDR3 has 15 residues. Germline assignment: CDR1 MGHRA and CDR2 YSYEKL. V was pared by 1 base and J by 2 bases, with 10 bases between. CDR3 nucleotides: TGCGCCAGCAGCCAAGTGCCGGGAAACACAGATACGCAGTATTTT. Translation gives CASSQVPGNTDTQYF.

The table lists this clonotype with a few counts. A read error may explain this, as a much larger clone is one base away. This chain's CDR3 is CSAATGGDTEAFF. CDR3 DNA: TGCAGTGCTGCGACAGGGGGGGACACTGAAGCTTTCTTT. V usage is TRBV20-1 and J usage is TRBJ1-1; 9 nucleotides line up with TRBD1. J lost 3 bases, V lost 5 bases, and 4 bases had no gene match. The CDR3 extends over 13 amino acids. CDR1 is DFQATT, CDR2 SNEGSKA, per germline (reference sequence).

J is TRBJ2-2 and V is TRBV4-1; 7 bases are a match to TRBD1. The CDR3 runs 15 residues. V shed 1 base and J 5 bases; nucleotides not matched to a gene: 4. CDR1 is MGHRA and CDR2 is YSYEKL in the germline V gene. The chain's CDR3 is CASSQVGRGTGELFF. CDR3 nucleotide sequence: TGCGCCAGCAGCCAAGTAGGCAGGGGGACCGGGGAGCTGTTTTTT.

This clonotype was seen a few times. The rearrangement uses TRBV25-1 and TRBJ2-1, with 9 bases identical to TRBD2. V was pared by 4 bases and J by 3 bases, with 10 bases of the junction left unmatched. This CDR3 is built from 17 residues. Germline CDR1 and CDR2: MGHDK and SYGVNS. This CDR3 reads CASSGPPSGIHYNEQFF. For the CDR3, the DNA is TGTGCCAGCAGTGGCCCCCCTAGCGGGATTCACTACAATGAGCAGTTCTTC.

This clonotype appeared a few times. The gene calls are TRBV7-7 and TRBJ2-5; no reliable D call. The better agreement between TRBJ2-7 and the DNA end casts doubt on the J call. Germline values: CDR1 SSHAT, CDR2 FNYEAQ (reference sequence). CDR3 length: 14 residues. This CDR3 reads CASHSIGRLREQYF. The CDR3 region has the DNA TGTGCTTCCCACTCTATAGGACGCCTCCGCGAGCAGTACTTC.

This clonotype was seen only a few times. The chain is built from TRBV27 and TRBJ2-4; D possibly corresponds to TRBD2 (5 bases). The end of the DNA aligns better with TRBJ2-7, so the J call may be wrong. Germline V gives CDR1 MNHEY, CDR2 SMNVEV (reference sequence). The CDR3 sequence is 14 residues long. The CDR3 sequence: CASSLYGVQYEQYF. CDR3 DNA sequence: TGTGCCAGCAGTTTATACGGGGTTCAGTACGAGCAGTACTTC.

The chain joins TRBV6-1 to TRBJ1-5, with D perhaps TRBD1 (6 bases). This CDR3 contains 14 residues. The ends were cut back, 6 bases at V and 4 bases at J, with 13 bases in the middle. In germline, CDR1 is MNHNS, CDR2 SASEGT. CDR3 protein: CASRGGAENQPQHF. In DNA, the CDR3 is TGTGCCAGCAGAGGGGGGGCGGAAAATCAGCCCCAGCATTTT.

The CDR3 reads CASSFQRVSTYNEQFF. The CDR3 DNA follows: TGTGCCAGCAGTTTTCAAAGGGTTTCCACCTACAATGAGCAGTTCTTC. The chain uses TRBV27 and TRBJ2-1; no clear D. Germline assignment: CDR1 MNHEY and CDR2 SMNVEV (reference sequence). V lost 3 bases and J lost 2, with 14 bases in between. The CDR3 sequence is 16 residues long.

Comment on this clonotype: Relative to the germline gene, one junction end is altered; a read error may explain this. The rearrangement joins TRBV4-3 to TRBJ1-5; tentatively, D is TRBD1 (5 bases). CDR1 and CDR2 (germline): LGHNA, YSLEER. This CDR3 has 15 amino acids. For the CDR3, the DNA is TGTGCCAGCAGCCAAGACGGGGGAGGCAATCAGCCCCAGCATTTT. It codes for CASSQDGGGNQPQHF.